This passage covers 28 T cell receptor beta chains from one sample sequenced in a study of shared clonotypes between healthy human individuals. Only CD45RO-negative cells positively selected for CCR7 counted as naive CD8 cells, so terminally differentiated effector memory CD45RA+ cells were excluded. Assay: immunoSEQ multiplex PCR; the TCRdb copy retains only in-frame clones and omits some. The sample gives about 800,000 clones, just over 95% of which show up once; about 0.22% is in the top ten. Sequencing used naive CD8+ T cells sorted from blood. The receptors come from a man between 25 and 39 years old in good health.

This clone was detected only once. V and J are TRBV14 and TRBJ2-1; 8 bases fit TRBD2. The V and J ends lost 3 bases and 0 bases, in that order; junction bases with no gene match: 1. The CDR3 runs 15 residues. Germline V gene sequence: CDR1 SGHDN, CDR2 FVKESK. This CDR3 is CASSHSGGSYNEQFF. CDR3 DNA: TGTGCCAGCAGCCACAGCGGGGGCTCCTACAATGAGCAGTTCTTC.

Remarks on this clone: This sample includes further DNA sequences coding for the same CDR3. This chain's CDR3 is CASSLVPGQETQYF. DNA of the CDR3: TGTGCCAGCAGCTTAGTGCCAGGGCAAGAGACCCAGTACTTC. The V call is TRBV7-7, the J call TRBJ2-5, with a tentative D call TRBD1 (5 bases). V was shortened by 1 base and J by 2 bases, with 8 bases between the two germline ends. There are 14 residues in the CDR3. The germline V gene encodes CDR1 SSHAT and CDR2 FNYEAQ (reference sequence).

V gene TRBV10-3 combines with J gene TRBJ2-3; 10 bases match TRBD2. Germline lookup yields CDR1 ENHRY and CDR2 SYGVKD. Trimming at V came to 10 bases and at J to 6 bases, leaving 10 bases not matched to a gene. The CDR3 contains 14 residues. CDR3 nucleotide sequence: TGTGCCACCAAGCGGGAGGGCCCGGCGGATACGCAGTATTTT. Amino acids: CATKREGPADTQYF.

This clone was counted a few times. V gene TRBV29-1 combines with J gene TRBJ2-1; 9 bases fit TRBD2. This CDR3 is 12 amino acids long. V shed 7 bases, J shed 4 bases, and the junction held 2 bases outside the gene matches. Germline-derived CDR1 and CDR2 are SQVTM and ANQGSEA. The CDR3 sequence is CSGLAAYNEQFF. The CDR3 DNA sequence: TGCAGCGGACTAGCGGCATACAATGAGCAGTTCTTC.

The chain uses TRBV5-1 and TRBJ1-3; a possible D gene is TRBD1 (5 bases). The CDR3 covers 15 residues. Deletions cut 4 bases from V and 0 bases from J, with 11 bases between. Looked up from germline, CDR1 is SGHRS and CDR2 is YFSETQ. The CDR3 spells CASSAGTDSGNTIYF. The CDR3 region has the DNA TGCGCCAGCAGCGCCGGGACGGACTCTGGAAACACCATATATTTT.

The chain has TRBV27 and TRBJ2-7; D gene unclear. The CDR3 sequence is 13 residues long. CDR1 and CDR2 (germline): MNHEY, SMNVEV (reference sequence). V shed 5 bases and J shed 3 bases, with 11 bases lying between them. CDR3 nucleotide sequence: TGTGCCAGCAGTCCCTATTACGTCTACGAGCAGTACTTC. It specifies CASSPYYVYEQYF.

With respect to this clone: This specimen includes other DNA sequences encoding the same CDR3. V and J are TRBV11-2 and TRBJ2-1; D remains ambiguous. The CDR3 length is 15 residues. Germline CDR1 reads SGHAT; CDR2 reads FQNNGV. The V and J ends lost 2 bases and 4 bases respectively, with 12 bases between them. This CDR3 is CASSLQVSPYNEQFF. Written as DNA, the CDR3 is TGTGCCAGCAGCTTACAGGTCTCTCCGTACAATGAGCAGTTCTTC.

The chain links TRBV7-6 to TRBJ2-7, with 7 bases identical to TRBD2. The CDR3 is 14 amino acids. CDR1 is SGHVS and CDR2 is FNYEAQ in the germline V gene. V was pared by 1 base and J by 5 bases, with 5 bases of the junction left unmatched. CDR3 in DNA: TGTGCCAGCAGCTTAGGCGGGAGATTGGACGAGCAGTACTTC. It encodes CASSLGGRLDEQYF.

The chain employs TRBV7-2 and TRBJ1-2, with D hard to call. Per germline, CDR1 SGHTA and CDR2 FQGNSA. V was shortened by 5 bases and J by 0 bases, with 16 bases between the two germline ends. This CDR3 has 16 residues. CDR3 DNA: TGTGCCAGCAGCCAAAGCCCCAGTAGATCTAACTATGGCTACACCTTC. This translates into CASSQSPSRSNYGYTF.

Points on this clone: The sample holds other DNA sequences that translate to the same CDR3. V and J are TRBV18 and TRBJ2-3; the D is unclear. The CDR3 is 12 amino acids. CDR1 KGHSH and CDR2 LQKENI come from the germline V gene. V lost 3 bases to trimming and J lost 5 bases, with 6 bases between them. In DNA, the CDR3 is TGTGCCAGCTCACCCCCTGGAGATACGCAGTATTTT. Its protein product is CASSPPGDTQYF.

The V gene is TRBV4-1, the J gene TRBJ2-7; 9 bases fit TRBD1. This CDR3 has 14 amino acids. V shed 3 bases, J shed 6 bases, and the junction held 6 bases outside the gene matches. The germline V gene encodes CDR1 MGHRA and CDR2 YSYEKL. The CDR3 nucleotides are TGCGCCAGCAGCCACCTCCCGGGACAGGGCGAGCAGTACTTC. Amino acid sequence: CASSHLPGQGEQYF.

The chain couples TRBV7-9 to TRBJ2-1; 7 bases align to TRBD2. The trim removed 4 bases at V and 0 bases at J, leaving 9 bases unmatched. CDR1 and CDR2 (germline): SEHNR, FQNEAQ (reference sequence). The CDR3 sequence is 17 residues long. The CDR3 reads CASSSPPGGSSYNEQFF. The CDR3 DNA is TGTGCCAGCAGCTCCCCCCCGGGCGGGAGCTCCTACAATGAGCAGTTCTTC.

This chain connects TRBV5-5 to TRBJ2-5; 10 bases are shared with TRBD2. The V and J ends lost 0 bases and 4 bases, in that order; junction bases with no gene match: 6. This CDR3 is 16 amino acids long. The V gene's germline CDR1 is SGHKS and CDR2 YYEKEE (reference sequence). The chain's CDR3 is CASSLGLAGVSETQYF. The CDR3, as DNA: TGTGCCAGCAGCTTGGGGCTAGCGGGAGTCTCAGAGACCCAGTACTTC.

This chain joins TRBV11-2 and TRBJ2-1, with no clear D. Germline-derived CDR1 and CDR2 are SGHAT and FQNNGV. V lost 4 bases and J 11 bases, leaving 6 bases between the germline ends. The CDR3 is made up of 10 amino acids. CDR3 coding DNA: TGTGCCAGCAGCTACCGTAAGCAGTTCTTC. Translating gives CASSYRKQFF.

This rearrangement joins TRBV2 to TRBJ1-5; D remains unclear. Germline V gene lookup returns CDR1 SNHLY and CDR2 FYNNEI. This CDR3 region has 12 residues. V lost 3 bases, J lost 12 bases, and 12 bases lay in between. The CDR3 loop reads CASSEGGRGQHF. The CDR3 coding sequence is TGTGCCAGCAGTGAGGGAGGCAGAGGCCAGCATTTT.

V usage is TRBV27 and J usage is TRBJ2-7; D is perhaps TRBD1 or TRBD2 (7 bases each). V lost 7 bases and J lost 4, with 23 bases in between. The CDR3 is 16 amino acids. Germline lookup yields CDR1 MNHEY and CDR2 SMNVEV (reference sequence). The CDR3, as DNA: TGTGCCAGCAAACCTAGCAGGGGGGGGCGCTTTTACGAGCAGTACTTC. This encodes CASKPSRGGRFYEQYF.

In this sample, this clone turned up once. J is TRBJ2-5 and V is TRBV5-1; 8 bases are shared with TRBD1. Germline values: CDR1 SGHRS, CDR2 YFSETQ. The CDR3 consists of 14 residues. The V gene end was trimmed by 6 bases and the J gene end by 2 bases; junction bases not matched to a gene: 6. The CDR3 DNA sequence: TGCGCCAGCATCGACAGGGGCGGGCAAGAGACCCAGTACTTC. The encoded protein is CASIDRGGQETQYF.

The chain recombines TRBV27 with TRBJ1-1; possible D gene TRBD1, 5 bases. The CDR3 is 12 residues long. Germline-derived CDR1 and CDR2 are MNHEY and SMNVEV (reference sequence). V was shortened by 8 bases and J by 1 base, with 8 bases between the two germline ends. Here the CDR3 reads CASGAPNTEAFF. Here the CDR3 DNA reads TGTGCCAGCGGGGCCCCGAACACTGAAGCTTTCTTT.

The CDR3 reads CASSVGTEVNTEAFF. The CDR3, as DNA: TGTGCCAGCAGCGTAGGAACAGAGGTGAACACTGAAGCTTTCTTT. The chain links TRBV9 to TRBJ1-1, with D unclear. This CDR3 has 15 residues. Germline CDR1 reads SGDLS; CDR2 reads YYNGEE. The V end lost 0 bases, the J end lost 0 bases, and 9 bases lay between the germline ends.

The chain carries TRBV9 and TRBJ2-1; 14 nucleotides line up with TRBD2. Germline values: CDR1 SGDLS, CDR2 YYNGEE. This CDR3 spans 13 amino acids. Unmatched junction bases numbered 3, after V lost 4 bases and J lost 12 bases. CDR3 in DNA: TGTGCCAGCAGCTCCGGGACTAGCGGGAGGCAGTTCTTC. It codes for CASSSGTSGRQFF.

The genes are TRBV4-3 and TRBJ2-1; D gene uncertain. CDR1 is LGHNA and CDR2 is YSLEER in the germline V gene. V was cut by 0 bases and J by 8 bases, with 14 bases left in between. The length of the CDR3 is 15 residues. CDR3 loop: CASSQDRLGLYEQFF. For the CDR3, the DNA is TGCGCCAGCAGCCAAGACCGGCTGGGCCTTTATGAGCAGTTCTTC.

This sequence joins TRBV10-3 and TRBJ2-7; D could derive from TRBD1 or TRBD2 (5 bases each). The germline gives CDR1 ENHRY, CDR2 SYGVKD. The CDR3 totals 13 residues. V lost 10 bases to trimming and J lost 3 bases, with 16 bases between them. The CDR3 region is CATQGVRGYEQYF. DNA for the CDR3: TGTGCCACACAAGGGGTGAGGGGCTACGAGCAGTACTTC.

Remarks on this clone: The same CDR3 also results from other DNA sequences found in this sample. This chain joins TRBV7-9 and TRBJ2-7; D remains ambiguous. The V end was cut by 6 bases, the J end by 3 bases, with 6 bases between. Per germline, CDR1 SEHNR and CDR2 FQNEAQ (reference sequence). This CDR3 comprises 11 residues. This CDR3 is CASSTIYEQYF. The CDR3 coding sequence is TGTGCCAGCAGTACGATCTACGAGCAGTACTTC. Looking up the rest from reference TRBV7-9 and TRBJ2-7 gives the full variable domain: DTGVSQNPRHKITKRGQNVTFRCDPISEHNRLYWYRQTLGQGPEFLTYFQNEAQLEKSRLLSDRFSAERPKGSFSTLEIQRTEQGDSAMYLCASSTIYEQYFGPGTRLTVT.

The V and J genes are TRBV7-9 and TRBJ2-7; a weak D match, TRBD1 (6 bases). Trimming shortened V by 1 base and J by 4 bases, and 11 bases separated the two germline ends. Looked up from germline, CDR1 is SEHNR and CDR2 is FQNEAQ (reference sequence). The CDR3 is 14 amino acids. CDR3 loop: CASSLVGHPYEQYF. The CDR3 DNA follows: TGTGCCAGCAGCTTAGTGGGACATCCATACGAGCAGTACTTC.

The rearrangement links TRBV5-4 to TRBJ2-1, with TRBD2 matching over 8 bases. Germline CDR1 SGHNT, CDR2 YYREEE (reference sequence). Losses at the gene ends were 1 base for V and 6 bases for J; bases not matched to a gene: 6. The CDR3 has 15 residues. CDR3 protein: CASSLIAGRRNEQFF. The CDR3 DNA follows: TGTGCCAGCAGCTTGATAGCGGGACGACGCAATGAGCAGTTCTTC.

This chain links TRBV2 with TRBJ2-3; D ambiguous. There are 13 residues in the CDR3. Trimming left V 8 bases short and J 3 bases short, with 12 bases between. CDR1 is SNHLY and CDR2 is FYNNEI in the germline V gene. The CDR3 here is CASLGSTTDTQYF. The CDR3, as DNA: TGTGCCAGCCTGGGCAGTACGACAGATACGCAGTATTTT.

The CDR3 DNA is TGTGCCTGGAGTGAAGGACAGCGGAACACTGAAGCTTTCTTT. As protein: CAWSEGQRNTEAFF. The chain has TRBV30 and TRBJ1-1; TRBD1 is a possible D gene (6 bases). Looked up from germline, CDR1 is GTSNPN and CDR2 is SVGIG (reference sequence). This CDR3 has 14 amino acids. V lost 1 base to trimming and J lost 1 base, with 10 bases between them.

The V gene is TRBV4-3, the J gene TRBJ1-2, with D tentatively TRBD1 (5 bases). CDR1 LGHNA and CDR2 YSLEER come from the germline V gene. Trimming stripped 2 bases from V and 8 bases from J, with 15 bases between. This CDR3 is built from 14 residues. CDR3 amino acids: CASSQSKQGGGYTF. For the CDR3, the DNA is TGCGCCAGCAGCCAAAGTAAGCAGGGAGGCGGCTACACCTTC.